The present entry profiles one T cell receptor beta chain with its context. The record originates from a study of CD8 T cells in ankylosing spondylitis. TCRdb re-called the 5' RACE reads through MiXCR, storing one row per CDR3 protein. The sample holds 250,000 to 350,000 distinct CDR3 sequences; 20% to 25% are singletons and the top ten take about 3.5%. The CDR3 is 12 amino acids. Germline V CDR1 and CDR2: SEHNR, FQNEAQ (reference sequence). Trimming removed 5 bases at V and 4 bases at J, with 6 bases between. This TCR was recovered from a female donor with ankylosing spondylitis or in good health (not recorded which). The genes are TRBV7-9 and TRBJ1-3; no firm D call. Sequenced material: blood, either unsorted or a sorted T cell fraction (not recorded which). The CDR3: CASSPQGNTIYF. The CDR3 coding sequence is TGTGCCAGCAGCCCACAGGGAAACACCATATATTTT.